This passage covers 26 T cell receptor beta chains from one sample sequenced in a study of blood T cells in healthy people across ages. A second roughly 6 to 11 cycle PCR used barcoded and J-beta primers. TCRdb ran MiXCR on the 5' RACE reads and lists one entry per CDR3 protein. This table holds around 1,700,000 distinct CDR3 sequences, roughly 27% found once. Sequenced material: blood. The receptors here all came from a woman aged 25 to 39 in good health.

This clonotype was seen many times. This chain links TRBV6-1 with TRBJ2-4; either TRBD1 or TRBD2 may fit D (6 bases each). V was shortened by 4 bases and J by 5 bases, with 9 bases between the two germline ends. Per germline, CDR1 MNHNS and CDR2 SASEGT. This CDR3 is built from 13 residues. DNA for the CDR3: TGTGCCAGCAGTGCCGGGGGCGAAAACATTCAGTACTTC. Translated, it gives CASSAGGENIQYF.

A remark on this clonotype: This may stem from a read error, because a much larger clone lies one nucleotide away. The chain combines TRBV15 with TRBJ1-6, with a possible D match to TRBD1 (6 bases). This CDR3 has 16 residues. Germline V gene data show CDR1 as LNHNV and CDR2 as YYDKDF (reference sequence). The DNA for the CDR3 is TGTGCCACCAGCGGACAGACGGACGCAACTAATTCATCCCTCCACTTT. Protein product: CATSGQTDATNSSLHF. Based on the CDR3 plus reference TRBV15 and TRBJ1-6, the full variable domain is DAMVIQNPRYQVTQFGKPVTLSCSQTLNHNVMYWYQQKSSQAPKLLFHYYDKDFNNEADTPDNFQSRRPNTSFCFLDIRSPGLGDTAMYLCATSGQTDATNSSLHFGNGTRLTVT.

This clonotype occurred a few times. This chain uses TRBV2 with TRBJ1-2; D is uncertain. The CDR3 is 15 residues long. Germline V gives CDR1 SNHLY, CDR2 FYNNEI. Trimming cost V 2 bases and J 7 bases, with 17 bases left between them. CDR3 DNA sequence: TGTGCCAGCAGTGAAACAAGTTATTTGGACTTTGGCTACACCTTC. Translation gives CASSETSYLDFGYTF.

For this clonotype: The junction shows a germline mismatch at one end, possibly a read error. The V gene is TRBV7-9, the J gene TRBJ2-2; 7 bases align to TRBD2. Per the germline V gene, CDR1 is SEHNR and CDR2 is FQNEAQ (reference sequence). The CDR3 spans 12 residues. In nucleotides, the CDR3 is TGTGTCAGCGGACTAGTACTCGGGGAGCTGTTTTTT. This gives the protein CVSGLVLGELFF.

This clonotype appeared a few times. This sequence joins TRBV5-1 and TRBJ2-7; D tentatively reads TRBD1 or TRBD2 (5 bases each). The germline V gene has CDR1 SGHRS and CDR2 YFSETQ. The length of the CDR3 is 15 residues. Trimming cost V 4 bases and J 0 bases, with 14 bases left between them. CDR3 sequence (DNA): TGCGCCAGCAGCCCAACCGGGGCGGCCTCCTACGAGCAGTACTTC. Protein product: CASSPTGAASYEQYF.

In DNA form, the CDR3 reads TGCGCCAGCAGCCAAGATTTGGCGGGGCTCCGCAATGAGCAGTTCTTC. This translates into CASSQDLAGLRNEQFF. This chain joins TRBV4-3 and TRBJ2-1; perhaps TRBD2 as D (6 bases). Per germline, CDR1 LGHNA and CDR2 YSLEER. The CDR3 loop spans 16 amino acids. V gave up 0 bases and J gave up 6 bases, with 15 bases separating them.

This clonotype appeared many times. The chain has TRBV29-1 and TRBJ2-3; D gene uncertain. This CDR3 has 14 residues. V lost 5 bases and J lost 2, with 14 bases in between. Germline CDR1 is SQVTM and CDR2 is ANQGSEA. DNA for the CDR3: TGCAGCGTTCGACGGAACGGGCCCACAGATACGCAGTATTTT. It is translated as CSVRRNGPTDTQYF.

About this clonotype itself: Given the absence of the conserved phenylalanine or tryptophan at the CDR3 end, a read error is likely. V and J are TRBV15 and TRBJ2-5; D gene unclear. The CDR3 totals 13 residues. Per germline, CDR1 LNHNV and CDR2 YYDKDF (reference sequence). Trimming removed 3 bases from V and 2 bases from J, with 7 bases in between. CDR3 coding DNA: TGTGCCACCAGCAGGCAGTCTCAAGAGACCCAGTACTGC. Amino acids: CATSRQSQETQYC.

In its sample, this clonotype was seen a few times. The chain links TRBV5-1 to TRBJ1-2, with D possibly being TRBD1 (5 bases). V was pared by 0 bases and J by 3 bases, with 12 bases between. CDR1 is SGHRS and CDR2 is YFSETQ in the germline V gene. The CDR3 is made up of 15 amino acids. The CDR3 region is CASSLESRGDYGYTF. CDR3 coding DNA: TGCGCCAGCAGCTTGGAAAGTAGGGGAGACTATGGCTACACCTTC.

This clonotype has just a few counts. This chain uses TRBV5-6 with TRBJ1-1; no definite D call. Germline CDR1 SGHDT, CDR2 YYEEEE. Trimming removed 2 bases from V and 0 bases from J, with 8 bases in between. CDR3 length: 14 amino acids. Here the CDR3 reads CASSLIQVNTEAFF. CDR3 DNA: TGTGCCAGCAGCTTAATTCAGGTGAACACTGAAGCTTTCTTT.

V gene TRBV29-1 combines with J gene TRBJ2-3; 9 bases are a match to TRBD2. Trimming cost V 6 bases and J 14 bases; bases outside gene matches: 12. CDR3 length: 12 residues. Germline V gene lookup returns CDR1 SQVTM and CDR2 ANQGSEA. The DNA for the CDR3 is TGCAGCGTCGGTAGCGGGGGCCAGCCCCGGTATTTT. Translating gives CSVGSGGQPRYF.

At least ten counts were recorded for this clonotype. Possible read error: a much larger clone is one base away. The chain joins TRBV25-1 to TRBJ2-7; D is unresolved. The CDR3 is 11 residues long. V gave up 3 bases and J gave up 3 bases, with 3 bases separating them. Germline V gives CDR1 MGHDK, CDR2 SYGVNS. The CDR3 DNA reads TGTGCCAGCAGTGACTACTACGAGCAGTACTTC. Translated, it gives CASSDYYEQYF.

V and J are TRBV12-3 or TRBV12-4 and TRBJ1-2; the D gene is possibly TRBD1 (6 bases). This CDR3 spans 12 amino acids. Trimming took 6 bases from V and 6 from J, leaving 11 bases between them. The CDR3 nucleotides are TGTGCCAGCAGGACAACAGGGCATGGCTACACCTTC. This gives the protein CASRTTGHGYTF.

For this clonotype: A read error may produce the germline difference seen at one junction end. V and J are TRBV6-1 and TRBJ2-3, with D hard to call. There are 16 residues in the CDR3. Germline lookup yields CDR1 MNHNS and CDR2 SASEGT. The CDR3 loop reads CAGSEGQVLPTDTQYF. CDR3 coding DNA: TGTGCCGGCAGTGAAGGGCAGGTCCTTCCCACAGATACGCAGTATTTT.

The V call is TRBV6-1, the J call TRBJ1-1, with TRBD1 identical over 8 bases. CDR1 and CDR2 (germline): MNHNS, SASEGT. The CDR3 sequence is 14 residues long. V lost 5 bases to trimming and J lost 3 bases; unmatched junction nucleotides: 5. The CDR3 is CASSQTGAHTEAFF. The CDR3 coding sequence is TGTGCCAGCAGTCAGACAGGGGCTCACACTGAAGCTTTCTTT.

This clonotype was seen a few times. V usage is TRBV12-3 or TRBV12-4 and J usage is TRBJ1-2; 7 positions match TRBD1. This CDR3 spans 15 amino acids. V was clipped by 0 bases and J by 1 base; unmatched bases: 2. CDR3 coding DNA: TGTGCCAGCAGTTTAGCCAGGGGGATTAACTATGGCTACACCTTC. Its translation: CASSLARGINYGYTF.

This clonotype showed up just a few times. The chain links TRBV20-1 to TRBJ1-5; D uncertain. Germline assignment: CDR1 DFQATT and CDR2 SNEGSKA (reference sequence). V gave up 0 bases and J gave up 4 bases, with 7 bases separating them. The CDR3 runs 13 residues. CDR3 amino acids: CSAREQHNQPQHF. Written as DNA, the CDR3 is TGCAGTGCTAGAGAACAGCATAATCAGCCCCAGCATTTT.

A word on this clonotype: The junction shows a germline mismatch at one end, possibly a read error. V and J are TRBV12-3 or TRBV12-4 and TRBJ1-2, with 7 bases that match TRBD1. The CDR3 spans 17 residues. The CDR3 region is CASSPLSPRDRSYGCTF. The CDR3, as DNA: TGTGCCAGCAGTCCCCTCTCCCCCCGGGACAGATCCTATGGCTGCACCTTC.

The V call is TRBV12-3 or TRBV12-4, the J call TRBJ2-1; 12 bases are a match to TRBD2. The CDR3 runs to 18 residues. V gave up 3 bases and J gave up 2 bases; unmatched junction bases: 8. The CDR3 protein is CASSFGASGGATYNEQFF. CDR3 in DNA: TGTGCCAGCAGTTTCGGGGCTAGCGGGGGGGCAACCTACAATGAGCAGTTCTTC.

The table lists this clonotype with a few counts. The chain combines TRBV20-1 with TRBJ2-3; no reliable D call. Trimming cost V 0 bases and J 0 bases, with 13 bases left between them. The CDR3 is made up of 16 amino acids. Germline V gives CDR1 DFQATT, CDR2 SNEGSKA (reference sequence). The CDR3 bases are TGCAGTGCTAGAGATCTGGTACCGACTAGCACAGATACGCAGTATTTT. Protein: CSARDLVPTSTDTQYF.

The chain couples TRBV20-1 to TRBJ2-5, with 11 positions matching TRBD1. The ends lost 6 bases at V and 4 bases at J; junction bases unmatched: 7. Germline-derived CDR1 and CDR2 are DFQATT and SNEGSKA (reference sequence). The CDR3 totals 14 residues. In DNA, the CDR3 is TGCAGTGCCCCCCGGACAGGGGGCTTAGAGACCCAGTACTTC. It yields the protein CSAPRTGGLETQYF.

CDR3 bases: TGCAGCGAAGGAGGCACTGAAGCTTTCTTT. Translating it yields CSEGGTEAFF. The chain couples TRBV29-1 to TRBJ1-1; no reliable D call. V was shortened by 7 bases and J by 4 bases, with 7 bases between the two germline ends. Germline assignment: CDR1 SQVTM and CDR2 ANQGSEA. The CDR3 has 10 residues.

A note on this clonotype: A much bigger clone sits one base away, suggesting this may be a read error. This chain connects TRBV15 to TRBJ2-1; 9 positions match TRBD2. J lost 12 bases, V lost 7 bases, and 13 bases had no gene match. Germline V gene data show CDR1 as LNHNV and CDR2 as YYDKDF (reference sequence). This CDR3 is built from 14 residues. CDR3 sequence (DNA): TGTGCCACCACGAATCCGGGACTAGCCGATGGGCAGTTCTTC. This encodes CATTNPGLADGQFF.

This chain joins TRBV5-1 and TRBJ2-2; the D is unclear. Germline CDR1 is SGHRS and CDR2 is YFSETQ. V was cut by 0 bases and J by 1 base, with 7 bases left in between. The CDR3 is made up of 15 amino acids. The CDR3 nucleotides read TGCGCCAGCAGCTTGGTCTACCAGAACACCGGGGAGCTGTTTTTT. It encodes CASSLVYQNTGELFF. The whole variable domain, filled in from reference TRBV5-1 and TRBJ2-2, reads KAGVTQTPRYLIKTRGQQVTLSCSPISGHRSVSWYQQTPGQGLQFLFEYFSETQRNKGNFPGRFSGRQFSNSRSEMNVSTLELGDSALYLCASSLVYQNTGELFFGEGSRLTVL.

This clonotype was recorded many times. This sequence joins TRBV12-3 or TRBV12-4 and TRBJ2-5; 7 bases line up with TRBD2. With 3 bases clipped from V and 3 bases from J, the junction kept 1 base outside the gene matches. The CDR3 length is 13 residues. The DNA of the CDR3 is TGTGCCAGCAGTTTCAGCGGGGAAGAGACCCAGTACTTC. Amino acid sequence: CASSFSGEETQYF.

A few counts support this clonotype. J is TRBJ2-4 and V is TRBV15; tentatively, D is TRBD1 or TRBD2 (5 bases each). Germline V gene lookup returns CDR1 LNHNV and CDR2 YYDKDF (reference sequence). This CDR3 region has 15 residues. The germline V and J ends were trimmed by 4 bases and 0 bases, with 10 bases remaining between them. The CDR3 DNA sequence: TGTGCCACCAGCAACGGGGACCCAGCCAAAAACATTCAGTACTTC. Amino acid sequence: CATSNGDPAKNIQYF. Complete variable domain (other parts from reference TRBV15 and TRBJ2-4): DAMVIQNPRYQVTQFGKPVTLSCSQTLNHNVMYWYQQKSSQAPKLLFHYYDKDFNNEADTPDNFQSRRPNTSFCFLDIRSPGLGDTAMYLCATSNGDPAKNIQYFGAGTRLSVL.